This T cell receptor beta chain derives from a study of naive and memory T cell subsets. Notes on the study in general: In naive cells, over 85% of TCR sequences were seen only once.

Two oligonucleotides, mixed equimolar, formed the beta constant-region primer covering TRBC1 and TRBC2. Four rounds of PCR amplified the ligated cDNA using nested alpha and beta constant-region primers plus SP2. TCRdb reprocessed the UMI-ligation and nested PCR reads via MiXCR and lists one record per CDR3 protein. The repertoire includes 95,000 to 150,000 distinct CDR3 sequences, around 35% of them detected once, and 0.9% sits in the top ten. This clonotype was seen only a few times. Its specificity is unknown. V shed 6 bases and J shed 1 base, with 12 bases lying between them. The CDR3 is 14 amino acids. Germline V gene data show CDR1 as MDHEN and CDR2 as SYDVKM.

The rearrangement links TRBV28 to TRBJ2-5, with D maybe TRBD2 (5 bases). The source material was central memory CD4+ T cells from blood. This receptor was obtained from a human donor in good health. The CDR3 bases are TGTGCCAGCAGGAGCGGCGGCCCCCAAGAGACCCAGTACTTC. It is translated as CASRSGGPQETQYF.